These T cell receptor beta chains were read from a single sample in a study of blood T cell repertoires in COVID-19. TCRdb keeps only in-frame clones here, not all; method: immunoSEQ multiplex PCR. The sample includes about 74,000 clones, about 88% of them seen just once. Sequencing input: peripheral blood. The receptors shown here come from a man aged 65 to 79 with active or convalescent COVID-19. CDR3s include the opening cysteine and the closing phenylalanine or tryptophan. A D gene is named only where the DNA matches it firmly. Some rows mark clone size as missing; the rest say once, few, many or name a class of expanded clone.

abundance	v_gene	j_gene	len	d_gene	CDR3nt	CDR3aa
.	TRBV6-5	TRBJ1-2	11	TRBD1	TGTGCCAGCTCGACAGGGGAAGGCTACACCTTC	CASSTGEGYTF
few	TRBV7-3	TRBJ2-3	13	.	TGTGCCAGCCGGGACACCTACACAGATACGCAGTATTTT	CASRDTYTDTQYF
.	TRBV23-1	TRBJ1-6	17	.	TGCGCCAGCAGTCAGAACAGGAACAGGGCCTATAATTCACCCCTCCACTTT	CASSQNRNRAYNSPLHF
.	TRBV30	TRBJ2-1	15	TRBD2	TGTGCCTGGGCCTCGGGACTAGCGGGAATGAATGAGCAGTTCTTC	CAWASGLAGMNEQFF
.	TRBV5-5	TRBJ2-1	17	TRBD2	TGTGCCAGCAGCTTGATGATGAGCGGGGGGCGTAGGAATGAGCAGTTCTTC	CASSLMMSGGRRNEQFF
.	TRBV5-4	TRBJ1-1	13	.	TGTGCCAGCAGCCGAGTAGCCGAGGGTGAAGCTTTCTTT	CASSRVAEGEAFF
.	TRBV29-1	TRBJ2-2	13	TRBD2	TGCAGCGTAGTAGCGGGAGCAGGCGGGGAGCTGTTTTTT	CSVVAGAGGELFF
.	TRBV11-3	TRBJ1-6	13	.	TGTGCCAGCAGCTCCGGCGGAAATTCACCCCTCCACTTT	CASSSGGNSPLHF
.	TRBV7-6	TRBJ1-5	16	TRBD1	TGTGCCAGCAGCCTAATCCGACAGGGAAGAAGGCAGCCCCAGCATTTT	CASSLIRQGRRQPQHF
.	TRBV5-1	TRBJ2-7	14	TRBD1	TGCGCCAGCAGCTCAACAGGGGGCACCTACGAGCAGTACTTC	CASSSTGGTYEQYF
.	TRBV21-1	TRBJ1-5	17	.	TGTGCCAGCAGCAAAGAGGACAGGGGAATGGGTAATCAGCCCCAGCATTTT	CASSKEDRGMGNQPQHF
.	TRBV3-1/TRBV3-2	TRBJ2-3	15	TRBD2	TGTGCCAGCAGGCCCTCGGGGGGACGCACAGATACGCAGTATTTT	CASRPSGGRTDTQYF
.	TRBV2	TRBJ1-5	15	TRBD1	TGTGCCAGCAGTCTAGACAGGGAAAGGGGTCAGCCCCAGCATTTT	CASSLDRERGQPQHF
.	TRBV6-5	TRBJ1-3	14	.	TGTGCCAGCAGCCCCGAGGCCTCTGGAAACACCATATATTTT	CASSPEASGNTIYF
.	TRBV30	TRBJ2-7	14	TRBD2	TGTGCCTGGAGTGTGGTAGCGGGGGGCTACGAGCAGTACTTC	CAWSVVAGGYEQYF
.	TRBV3-1/TRBV3-2	TRBJ1-1	14	TRBD1	TGTGCCAGCAGTGACAGGGGTGAAGGAACTGAAGCTTTCTTT	CASSDRGEGTEAFF
once	TRBV19	TRBJ1-1	13	TRBD1	TGTGCCAGTAGTGCGGGGACAGGGTATGAAGCTTTCTTT	CASSAGTGYEAFF
.	TRBV29-1	TRBJ2-7	12	.	TGCAGCGTTGGACAGGCGATGAACGAGCAGTACTTC	CSVGQAMNEQYF
.	TRBV19	TRBJ1-4	12	TRBD1	TGTGCCAGTAGTCCACGGGACAGAATACTGTTTTTT	CASSPRDRILFF
.	TRBV29-1	TRBJ2-1	11	.	TGCAGCGTAAAGGGGTACAATGAGCAGTTCTTC	CSVKGYNEQFF
.	TRBV29-1	TRBJ2-2	14	TRBD1	TGCAGCGTTGAAGGGAAGGGGGCCGGCGGGGAGCTGTTTTTT	CSVEGKGAGGELFF
.	TRBV7-2	TRBJ2-5	15	TRBD2	TGTGCCAGCAGCTGGGGGCGGGGGGACCAAGAGACCCAGTACTTC	CASSWGRGDQETQYF
.	TRBV11-2	TRBJ1-3	13	.	TGTGCCAGCAGTACAGGGTTCGGAAACACCATATATTTT	CASSTGFGNTIYF
once	TRBV28	TRBJ2-7	15	.	TGTGCCAGCAGTTCCGGACCCGGGAGCTCCTACGAGCAGTACTTC	CASSSGPGSSYEQYF
.	TRBV18	TRBJ1-1	14	.	TGTGCCAGCTCACCAGGGAACAGGGACACTGAAGCTTTCTTT	CASSPGNRDTEAFF
.	TRBV18	TRBJ2-3	16	TRBD1	TGTGCCAGCTCACTAGCCGGGACAGGGGCTTCAGATACGCAGTATTTT	CASSLAGTGASDTQYF